Each of the 4 T cell receptor beta chains below was sequenced from the same sample in a study of control samples from healthy donors and cancer patients. Produced via immunoSEQ multiplex PCR; TCRdb's table is partial and in-frame only. The table records about 98,000 clones, roughly four fifths of them present only once. Sequencing input: blood. All receptors come from a man in his sixties in good health.

This rearrangement joins TRBV18 to TRBJ1-6, with no clear D. The CDR3 covers 17 residues. Between the trimmed V and J ends, which lost 2 bases and 10 bases, there was a span of 21 bases. Germline loops: CDR1 KGHSH, CDR2 LQKENI. DNA for the CDR3: TGTGCCAGCTCACCAATCGCCCTCCGGGCCGGCGGATCACCCCTCCACTTT. Its protein is CASSPIALRAGGSPLHF.

This clone was counted only a few times. This chain uses TRBV19 with TRBJ2-1; D may be TRBD2 (6 bases). CDR1 and CDR2 (germline): LNHDA, SQIVND (reference sequence). There are 14 residues in the CDR3. V lost 5 bases, J lost 3 bases, and 11 bases lay in between. This CDR3 reads CASSPGLFYNEQFF. For the CDR3, the DNA is TGTGCCAGTAGTCCAGGACTATTCTACAATGAGCAGTTCTTC.

This sequence joins TRBV24-1 and TRBJ2-7; D not resolved. Germline assignment: CDR1 KGHDR and CDR2 SFDVKD. V was pared by 2 bases and J by 3 bases, with 13 bases between. The CDR3 spans 15 residues. The CDR3 DNA reads as TGTGCCACCAGTGATTCTGGCAGGAGCAACTACGAGCAGTACTTC. Its translation is CATSDSGRSNYEQYF.

The chain links TRBV30 to TRBJ1-4, with TRBD1 as a possible D gene (5 bases). V lost 2 bases, J lost 4 bases, and 11 bases lay in between. CDR1 is GTSNPN, CDR2 SVGIG, per germline (reference sequence). The CDR3 is 14 residues long. The CDR3 sequence: CAWSSTGLNEKLFF. The CDR3 nucleotides read TGTGCCTGGAGTTCCACAGGTCTTAATGAAAAACTGTTTTTT.